This record looks at one T cell receptor (beta chain) sequence and its context. The antigen remains unidentified. The data were taken from a study of cytomegalovirus exposure and HLA in healthy donors. Across the whole study: Samples from HLA-typed donors yielded about 80 million unique TCRs in an early data release.

Study-level points and caveats: Analyses of presence and absence presupposed an approximately uniform sequencing depth across donors. Some V segments could not be told apart, so they were left out, TRBV6-2 and TRBV6-3 among them. Productive status was seen about 87% or about 30% of the time for most TCR beta V segments in an earlier analysis.

Germline V gives CDR1 SQVTM, CDR2 ANQGSEA. The CDR3 length is 10 residues. The V gene lost 5 bases and the J gene lost 2 bases, with 2 bases spanning the gap. 60 Vbeta and 13 Jbeta primers were used in PCR. Sequencing used immunoSEQ multiplex PCR; TCRdb keeps in-frame clones, though not all of them. This sample has about 170,000 clones; about 76% occur once, and the top ten carry under 5.5%. The source of this sequence is a woman younger than 30 in good health and CMV-seropositive. Sequencing was done on a sample of PBMCs. The chain has TRBV29-1 and TRBJ2-3; D remains unclear. The CDR3: CSVLTDTQYF. CDR3 sequence (DNA): TGCAGCGTTCTCACAGATACGCAGTATTTT.